The sequence of this TCR beta chain was determined in a study of T cell changes during pregnancy in multiple sclerosis. Libraries were prepared by immunoSEQ multiplex PCR; TCRdb keeps only in-frame clonotypes and omits some of them. The table shows more than 65,000 clones, with roughly 88% occurring only once. This clone was detected many times. The CDR3 is 15 amino acids. V dropped 1 base and J dropped 2 bases, with 11 bases sitting between them. The germline CDR1 and CDR2 sequences are LNHDA and SQIVND (reference sequence). This receptor was identified in a female donor in good health, enrolled as a control in a pregnancy study. This chain uses TRBV19 with TRBJ1-2, with a tentative D call TRBD1 (6 bases). The material sequenced was peripheral blood, taken after pregnancy. This CDR3 is CASSIGARGNYGYTF. The CDR3, as DNA: TGTGCCAGTAGTATAGGAGCCAGGGGAAACTATGGCTACACCTTC.